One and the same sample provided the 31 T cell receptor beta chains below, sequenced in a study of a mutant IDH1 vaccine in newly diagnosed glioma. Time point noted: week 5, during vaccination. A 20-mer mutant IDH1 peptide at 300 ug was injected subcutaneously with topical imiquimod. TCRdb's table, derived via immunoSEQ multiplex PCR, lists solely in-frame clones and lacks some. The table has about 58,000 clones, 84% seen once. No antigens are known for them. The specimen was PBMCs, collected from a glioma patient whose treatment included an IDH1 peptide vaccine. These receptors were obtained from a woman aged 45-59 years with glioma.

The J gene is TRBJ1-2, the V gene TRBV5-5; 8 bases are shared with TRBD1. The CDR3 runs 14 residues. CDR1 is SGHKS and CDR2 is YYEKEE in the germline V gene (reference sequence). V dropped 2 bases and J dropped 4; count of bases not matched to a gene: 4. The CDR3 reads CASSFRDRIYGYTF. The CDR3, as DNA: TGTGCCAGCAGCTTCCGGGACAGGATCTATGGCTACACCTTC.

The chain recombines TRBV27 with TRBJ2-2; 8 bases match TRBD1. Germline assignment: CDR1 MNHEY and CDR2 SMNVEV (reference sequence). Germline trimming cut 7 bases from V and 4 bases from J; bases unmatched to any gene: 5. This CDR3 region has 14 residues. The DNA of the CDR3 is TGTGCCAGCACTCCGACAGGGGTCACCGGGGAGCTGTTTTTT. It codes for CASTPTGVTGELFF.

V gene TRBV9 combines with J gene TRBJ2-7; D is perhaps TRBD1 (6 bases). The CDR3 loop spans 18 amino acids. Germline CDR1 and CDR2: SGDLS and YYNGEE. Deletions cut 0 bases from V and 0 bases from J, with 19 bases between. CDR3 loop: CASSVEAVGQGLSYEQYF. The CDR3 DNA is TGTGCCAGCAGCGTAGAGGCCGTGGGGCAGGGGCTCTCCTACGAGCAGTACTTC.

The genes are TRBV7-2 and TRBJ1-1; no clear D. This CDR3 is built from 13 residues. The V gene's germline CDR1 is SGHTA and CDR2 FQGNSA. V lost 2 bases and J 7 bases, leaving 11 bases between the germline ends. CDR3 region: CASSLSPGYEAFF. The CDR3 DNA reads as TGTGCCAGCAGCTTAAGCCCTGGGTATGAAGCTTTCTTT. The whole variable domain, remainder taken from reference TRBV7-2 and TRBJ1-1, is GAGVSQSPSNKVTEKGKDVELRCDPISGHTALYWYRQSLGQGLEFLIYFQGNSAPDKSGLPSDRFSAERTGGSVSTLTIQRTQQEDSAVYLCASSLSPGYEAFFGQGTRLTVV.

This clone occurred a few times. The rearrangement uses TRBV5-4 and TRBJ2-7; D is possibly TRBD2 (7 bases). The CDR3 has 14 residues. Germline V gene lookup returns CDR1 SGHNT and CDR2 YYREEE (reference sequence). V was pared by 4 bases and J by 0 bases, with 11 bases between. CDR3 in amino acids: CASSHGGPSYEQYF. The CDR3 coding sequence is TGTGCCAGCAGCCACGGGGGGCCCTCCTACGAGCAGTACTTC.

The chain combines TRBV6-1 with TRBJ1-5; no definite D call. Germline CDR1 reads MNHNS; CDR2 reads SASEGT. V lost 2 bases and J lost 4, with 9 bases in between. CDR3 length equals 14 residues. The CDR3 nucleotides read TGTGCCAGCAGTGAATATCAGGTAAATCAGCCCCAGCATTTT. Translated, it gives CASSEYQVNQPQHF.

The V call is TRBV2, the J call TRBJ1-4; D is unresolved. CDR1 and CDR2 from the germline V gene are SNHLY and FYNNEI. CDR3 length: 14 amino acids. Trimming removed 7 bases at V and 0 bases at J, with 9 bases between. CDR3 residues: CASKEDATNEKLFF. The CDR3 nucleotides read TGTGCCAGCAAGGAAGATGCAACTAATGAAAAACTGTTTTTT.

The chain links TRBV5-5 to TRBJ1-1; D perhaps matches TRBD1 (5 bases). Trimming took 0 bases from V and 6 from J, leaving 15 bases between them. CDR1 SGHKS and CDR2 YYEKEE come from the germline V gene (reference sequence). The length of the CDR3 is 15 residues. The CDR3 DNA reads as TGTGCCAGCAGCTTGGGTTCGGGGCCGAGGGCTGAAGCTTTCTTT. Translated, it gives CASSLGSGPRAEAFF.

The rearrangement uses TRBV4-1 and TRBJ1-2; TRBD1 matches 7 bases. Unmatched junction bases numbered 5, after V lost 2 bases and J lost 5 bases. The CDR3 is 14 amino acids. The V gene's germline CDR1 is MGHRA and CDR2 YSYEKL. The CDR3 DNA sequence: TGCGCCAGCAGCCAACAGACAGGGTTGTATGGCTACACCTTC. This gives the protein CASSQQTGLYGYTF.

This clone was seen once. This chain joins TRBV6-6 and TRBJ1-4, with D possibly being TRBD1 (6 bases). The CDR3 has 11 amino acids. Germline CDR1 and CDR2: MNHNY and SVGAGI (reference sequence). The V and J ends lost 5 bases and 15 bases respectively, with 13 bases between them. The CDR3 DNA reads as TGTGCCAGCAGTCAACAGGGCGGTGTGTTTTTT. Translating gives CASSQQGGVFF.

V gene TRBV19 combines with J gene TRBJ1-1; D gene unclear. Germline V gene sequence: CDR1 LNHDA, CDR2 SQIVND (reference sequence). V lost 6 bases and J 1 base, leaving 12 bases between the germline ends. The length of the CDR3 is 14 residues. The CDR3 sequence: CASSVGRRNTEAFF. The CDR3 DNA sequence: TGTGCCAGTAGCGTAGGGCGTAGGAACACTGAAGCTTTCTTT.

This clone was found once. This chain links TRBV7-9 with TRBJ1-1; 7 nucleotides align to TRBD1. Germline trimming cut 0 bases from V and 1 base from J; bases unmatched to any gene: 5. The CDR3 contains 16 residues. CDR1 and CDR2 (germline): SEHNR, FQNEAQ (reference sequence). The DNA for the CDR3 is TGTGCCAGCAGCTTAGCTCCGACAGGGCCGAACACTGAAGCTTTCTTT. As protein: CASSLAPTGPNTEAFF.

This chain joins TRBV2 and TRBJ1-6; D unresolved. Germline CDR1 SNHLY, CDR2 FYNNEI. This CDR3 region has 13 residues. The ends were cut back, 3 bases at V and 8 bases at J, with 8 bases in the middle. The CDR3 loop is CASSEGPDSPLHF. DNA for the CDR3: TGTGCCAGCAGTGAGGGCCCCGATTCACCCCTCCACTTT. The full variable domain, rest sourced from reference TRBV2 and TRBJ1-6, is EPEVTQTPSHQVTQMGQEVILRCVPISNHLYFYWYRQILGQKVEFLVSFYNNEISEKSEIFDDQFSVERPDGSNFTLKIRSTKLEDSAMYFCASSEGPDSPLHFGNGTRLTVT.

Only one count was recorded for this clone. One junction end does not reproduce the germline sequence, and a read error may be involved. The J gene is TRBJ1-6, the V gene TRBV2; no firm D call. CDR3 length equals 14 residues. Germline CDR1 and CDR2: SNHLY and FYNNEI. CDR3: CASNEGLDNSPLHF. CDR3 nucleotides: TGTGCCAGCAATGAAGGTTTGGATAATTCACCCCTCCACTTT.

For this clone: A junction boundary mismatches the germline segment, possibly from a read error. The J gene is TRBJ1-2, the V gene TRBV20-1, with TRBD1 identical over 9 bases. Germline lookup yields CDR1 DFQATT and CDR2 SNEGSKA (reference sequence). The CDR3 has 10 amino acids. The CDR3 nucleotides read TGCAGTGCTCCCGGGACAGGGAACCCCTTC. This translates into CSAPGTGNPF.

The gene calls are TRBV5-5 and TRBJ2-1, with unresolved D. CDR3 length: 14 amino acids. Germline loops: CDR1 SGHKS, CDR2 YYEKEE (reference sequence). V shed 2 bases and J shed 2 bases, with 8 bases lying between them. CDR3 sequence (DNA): TGTGCCAGCAGCTTTACCGCGGCCTACAATGAGCAGTTCTTC. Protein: CASSFTAAYNEQFF.

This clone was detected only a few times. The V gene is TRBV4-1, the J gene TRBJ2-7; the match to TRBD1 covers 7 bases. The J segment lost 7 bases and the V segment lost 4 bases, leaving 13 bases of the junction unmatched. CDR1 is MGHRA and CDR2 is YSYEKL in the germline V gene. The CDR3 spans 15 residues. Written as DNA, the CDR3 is TGCGCCAGCAGCCGAGAGACAGGGCCGTTTCGGGAGCAGTACTTC. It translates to CASSRETGPFREQYF.

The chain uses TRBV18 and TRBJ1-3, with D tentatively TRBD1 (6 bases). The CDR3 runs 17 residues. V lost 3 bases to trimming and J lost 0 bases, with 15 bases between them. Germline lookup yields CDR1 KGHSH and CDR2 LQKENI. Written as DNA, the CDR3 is TGTGCCAGCTCACCCTCGGACAGCCTATCCTCTGGAAACACCATATATTTT. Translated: CASSPSDSLSSGNTIYF. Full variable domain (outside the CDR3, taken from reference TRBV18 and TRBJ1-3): NAGVMQNPRHLVRRRGQEARLRCSPMKGHSHVYWYRQLPEEGLKFMVYLQKENIIDESGMPKERFSAEFPKEGPSILRIQQVVRGDSAAYFCASSPSDSLSSGNTIYFGEGSWLTVV.

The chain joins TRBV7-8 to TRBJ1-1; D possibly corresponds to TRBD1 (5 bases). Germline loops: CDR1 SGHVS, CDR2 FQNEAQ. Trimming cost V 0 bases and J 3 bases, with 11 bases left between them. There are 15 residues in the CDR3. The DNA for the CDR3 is TGTGCCAGCAGCTTAGCGCGGGGCAGGGACACTGAAGCTTTCTTT. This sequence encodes CASSLARGRDTEAFF.

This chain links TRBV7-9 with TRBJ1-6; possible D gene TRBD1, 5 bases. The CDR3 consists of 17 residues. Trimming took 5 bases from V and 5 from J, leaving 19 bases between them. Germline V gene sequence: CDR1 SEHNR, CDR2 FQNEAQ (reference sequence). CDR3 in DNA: TGTGCCAGCAGCACTCGACCTCGGGACGGAAATAATTCACCCCTCCACTTT. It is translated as CASSTRPRDGNNSPLHF.

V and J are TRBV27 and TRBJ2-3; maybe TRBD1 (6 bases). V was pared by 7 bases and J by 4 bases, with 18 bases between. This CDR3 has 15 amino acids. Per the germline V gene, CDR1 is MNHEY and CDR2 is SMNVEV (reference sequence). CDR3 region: CASTYDGQIADTQYF. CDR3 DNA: TGTGCCAGCACCTATGACGGACAGATCGCAGATACGCAGTATTTT.

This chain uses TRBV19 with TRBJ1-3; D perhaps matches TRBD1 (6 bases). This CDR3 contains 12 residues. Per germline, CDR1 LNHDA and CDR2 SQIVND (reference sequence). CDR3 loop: CAGGDPGNTIYF. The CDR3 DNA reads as TGTGCAGGGGGGGATCCTGGAAACACCATATATTTT.

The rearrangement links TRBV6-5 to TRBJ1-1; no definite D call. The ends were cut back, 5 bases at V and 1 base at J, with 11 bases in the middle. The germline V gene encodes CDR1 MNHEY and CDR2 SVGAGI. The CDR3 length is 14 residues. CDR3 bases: TGTGCCAGCAGTGAGACCCTTTCGAACACTGAAGCTTTCTTT. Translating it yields CASSETLSNTEAFF.

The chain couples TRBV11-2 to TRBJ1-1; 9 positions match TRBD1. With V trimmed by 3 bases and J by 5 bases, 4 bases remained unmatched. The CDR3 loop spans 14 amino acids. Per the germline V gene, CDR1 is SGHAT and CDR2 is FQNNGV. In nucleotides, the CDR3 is TGTGCCAGCAGCTTGACAGGGGGAGGGACTGAAGCTTTCTTT. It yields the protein CASSLTGGGTEAFF.

CDR3 sequence: CASSWTGGWGETQYF. The CDR3 coding sequence is TGTGCCAGCAGCTGGACAGGGGGTTGGGGGGAGACCCAGTACTTC. This chain joins TRBV7-3 and TRBJ2-5; TRBD1 aligns across 10 bases. The CDR3 is made up of 15 amino acids. CDR1 is SGHTA and CDR2 is FQGTGA in the germline V gene. V shed 4 bases, J shed 5 bases, and the junction held 7 bases outside the gene matches.

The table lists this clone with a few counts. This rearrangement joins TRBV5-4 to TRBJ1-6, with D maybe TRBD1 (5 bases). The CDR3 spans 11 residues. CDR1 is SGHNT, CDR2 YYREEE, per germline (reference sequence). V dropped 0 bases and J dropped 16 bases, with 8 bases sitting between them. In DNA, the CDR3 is TGTGCCAGCAGCTTGGGGGACGCGCTCCACTTT. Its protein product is CASSLGDALHF.

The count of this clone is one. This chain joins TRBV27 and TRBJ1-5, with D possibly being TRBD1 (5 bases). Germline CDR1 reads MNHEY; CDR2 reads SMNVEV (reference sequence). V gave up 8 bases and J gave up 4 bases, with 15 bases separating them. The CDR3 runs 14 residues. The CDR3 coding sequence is TGTGCCAGCGGCCAGGGTCGGGGAAATCAGCCCCAGCATTTT. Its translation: CASGQGRGNQPQHF.

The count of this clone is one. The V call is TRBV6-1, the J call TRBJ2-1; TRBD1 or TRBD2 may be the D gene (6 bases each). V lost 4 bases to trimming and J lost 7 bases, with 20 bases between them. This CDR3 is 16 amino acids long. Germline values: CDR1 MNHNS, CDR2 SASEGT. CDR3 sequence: CASSGPKGGAWNEQFF. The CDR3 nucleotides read TGTGCCAGCAGTGGCCCAAAGGGGGGCGCGTGGAATGAGCAGTTCTTC.

The CDR3 loop reads CASSYLYGGNTEAFF. The CDR3, as DNA: TGTGCCAGCAGTTACCTTTATGGGGGGAACACTGAAGCTTTCTTT. The chain joins TRBV27 to TRBJ1-1; D perhaps matches TRBD1 (5 bases). This CDR3 contains 15 residues. V was clipped by 4 bases and J by 1 base, with 13 bases between them. Germline lookup yields CDR1 MNHEY and CDR2 SMNVEV (reference sequence).

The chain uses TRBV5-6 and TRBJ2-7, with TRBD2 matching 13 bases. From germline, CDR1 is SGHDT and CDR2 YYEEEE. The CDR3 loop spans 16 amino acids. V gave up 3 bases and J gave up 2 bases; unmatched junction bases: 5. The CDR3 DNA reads TGTGCCAGCAGCTGGACGGGGACTAGCGGGGCCTACGAGCAGTACTTC. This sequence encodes CASSWTGTSGAYEQYF.

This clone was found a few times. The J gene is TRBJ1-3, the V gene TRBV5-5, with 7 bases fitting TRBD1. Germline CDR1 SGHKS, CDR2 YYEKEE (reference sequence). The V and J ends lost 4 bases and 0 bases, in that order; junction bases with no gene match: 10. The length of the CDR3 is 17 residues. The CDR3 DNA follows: TGTGCCAGCAGCCTACGACAGGGTCCCTCCTCTGGAAACACCATATATTTT. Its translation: CASSLRQGPSSGNTIYF.